Each of the 16 T cell receptor beta chains below was sequenced from the same sample in a study of radiotherapy plus CTLA-4 blockade in lung cancer. Data came from immunoSEQ multiplex PCR; TCRdb stores just in-frame clones and leaves some out. The sample lists about 73,000 clones, around 90% occurring once. This specimen was peripheral blood, taken from a patient treated with radiotherapy plus ipilimumab. These receptors were collected from a human donor with non-small cell lung cancer that progressed on radiotherapy plus ipilimumab.

The table lists this clone with a count of one. This chain joins TRBV27 and TRBJ2-5; 9 bases match TRBD2. CDR1 is MNHEY and CDR2 is SMNVEV in the germline V gene (reference sequence). J lost 2 bases, V lost 3 bases, and 7 bases had no gene match. The CDR3 contains 16 residues. The DNA of the CDR3 is TGTGCCAGCAGTTTTGGTAACCTAGCGGGACAAGAGACCCAGTACTTC. Amino acids: CASSFGNLAGQETQYF.

This clone was found a few times. Only one base separates this from a far larger clonotype, so it likely reflects a read error. The chain joins TRBV28 to TRBJ2-5; 11 bases map to TRBD2. CDR1 MDHEN and CDR2 SYDVKM come from the germline V gene. The CDR3 loop spans 16 amino acids. Trimming took 6 bases from V and 4 from J; bases not matched to a gene: 10. The DNA of the CDR3 is TGTGCCAGCAGCCTCGAGGTAGCGGGAGGGGGAGAGACCCAGTACTTC. Amino acid sequence: CASSLEVAGGGETQYF.

This chain joins TRBV10-1 and TRBJ2-7; D not certain. V was clipped by 0 bases and J by 4 bases, with 7 bases between them. This CDR3 has 13 residues. The germline gives CDR1 WNHNN, CDR2 SYGVQD (reference sequence). The CDR3 protein is CASSESGSYEQYF. In DNA, the CDR3 is TGCGCCAGCAGTGAGTCGGGTAGTTACGAGCAGTACTTC.

This clone was found a few times. The chain joins TRBV4-1 to TRBJ2-7; TRBD1 matches at 9 bases. Trimming took 3 bases from V and 3 from J; bases not matched to a gene: 6. Germline V lookup: CDR1 MGHRA, CDR2 YSYEKL. The CDR3 covers 15 residues. The CDR3 loop is CASSQGQGRGYEQYF. Here the CDR3 DNA reads TGCGCCAGCAGCCAGGGACAGGGACGGGGCTACGAGCAGTACTTC.

The V and J genes are TRBV20-1 and TRBJ2-7; the match to TRBD2 covers 11 bases. The CDR3 sequence is 11 residues long. V dropped 8 bases and J dropped 6; count of bases not matched to a gene: 3. Germline V gene sequence: CDR1 DFQATT, CDR2 SNEGSKA (reference sequence). The CDR3 region is CSPTSGSEQYV. DNA for the CDR3: TGCAGTCCTACTAGCGGGAGCGAGCAGTACGTC.

The V gene is TRBV19, the J gene TRBJ1-5; TRBD1 aligns across 7 bases. The CDR3 is 16 residues long. After removal of 5 bases from V and 2 bases from J, the junction contained 9 bases not matched to a gene. Looked up from germline, CDR1 is LNHDA and CDR2 is SQIVND (reference sequence). CDR3 DNA sequence: TGTGCCAGTAGTTCCCCACGACAGGGCGGCAATCAGCCCCAGCATTTT. It translates to CASSSPRQGGNQPQHF.

CDR3 protein: CASSRIGFDEVSYEQYF. DNA of the CDR3: TGTGCCAGCTCACGCATAGGGTTCGATGAGGTCTCCTACGAGCAGTACTTC. V is TRBV18 and J is TRBJ2-7; no clear D gene. Trimming removed 4 bases from V and 0 bases from J, with 19 bases in between. The germline V gene has CDR1 KGHSH and CDR2 LQKENI. This CDR3 spans 17 amino acids.

This CDR3 reads CASSPNLASAYEQYV. In nucleotides, the CDR3 is TGTGCCAGCAGCCCAAACCTAGCGTCCGCCTACGAGCAGTACGTC. This chain links TRBV6-5 with TRBJ2-7; D may be TRBD2 (6 bases). The CDR3 totals 15 residues. CDR1 and CDR2 from the germline V gene are MNHEY and SVGAGI. V lost 6 bases to trimming and J lost 2 bases, with 17 bases between them.

The chain employs TRBV5-6 and TRBJ1-5; possible D gene TRBD1, 6 bases. The CDR3 sequence is 13 residues long. Germline values: CDR1 SGHDT, CDR2 YYEEEE. Between the trimmed V and J ends, which lost 4 bases and 10 bases, there was a span of 15 bases. CDR3 sequence: CASSALRQVPQHF. CDR3 bases: TGTGCCAGCAGCGCCCTACGACAGGTACCCCAGCATTTT.

The rearrangement uses TRBV18 and TRBJ1-4; 11 bases align to TRBD1. V trimming: 0 bases; J trimming: 9 bases; junction bases outside the gene matches: 3. The CDR3 is made up of 15 amino acids. Germline lookup yields CDR1 KGHSH and CDR2 LQKENI. CDR3 loop: CASSPPGTGGQKLFF. CDR3 coding DNA: TGTGCCAGCTCACCACCCGGGACAGGGGGGCAAAAACTGTTTTTT.

The V gene is TRBV27, the J gene TRBJ2-1; possibly TRBD2 for D (6 bases). CDR1 MNHEY and CDR2 SMNVEV come from the germline V gene (reference sequence). The V gene lost 2 bases and the J gene lost 5 bases, with 10 bases spanning the gap. This CDR3 has 14 amino acids. CDR3 DNA sequence: TGTGCCAGCAGTTTACGGGAGATCAACAATGAGCAGTTCTTC. Translation: CASSLREINNEQFF.

This sequence joins TRBV27 and TRBJ2-1, with a tentative D call TRBD2 (6 bases). Trimming took 7 bases from V and 4 from J, leaving 20 bases between them. The CDR3 runs 16 residues. Germline loops: CDR1 MNHEY, CDR2 SMNVEV (reference sequence). The CDR3 nucleotides are TGTGCCAGCAACAAAAATAGCGGCCAACCTTACAATGAGCAGTTCTTC. Translation gives CASNKNSGQPYNEQFF.

This chain uses TRBV7-2 with TRBJ2-2; the D gene is possibly TRBD2 (7 bases). CDR3 size: 18 residues. Trimming cost V 1 base and J 8 bases, with 23 bases left between them. The V gene's germline CDR1 is SGHTA and CDR2 FQGNSA. This CDR3 is CASSLGHSSRGARGELFF. CDR3 DNA sequence: TGTGCCAGCAGCTTAGGCCACTCTAGCCGGGGGGCACGAGGGGAGCTGTTTTTT.

This clone was detected only once. The chain uses TRBV5-6 and TRBJ2-7; TRBD1 is a possible D gene (5 bases). V was shortened by 4 bases and J by 6 bases, with 17 bases between the two germline ends. The CDR3 is made up of 14 amino acids. Germline-derived CDR1 and CDR2 are SGHDT and YYEEEE. The CDR3 DNA reads as TGTGCCAGCAGCGGGGCGGACGGTGGTCCCGAGCAGTACTTC. This encodes CASSGADGGPEQYF.

The gene calls are TRBV4-2 and TRBJ2-3; weak D call: TRBD1 (6 bases). Germline V lookup: CDR1 LGHNA, CDR2 YNFKEQ. The CDR3 extends over 14 amino acids. The V end was cut by 4 bases, the J end by 0 bases, with 8 bases between. The CDR3 loop reads CASSLGTSTDTQYF. CDR3 nucleotide sequence: TGTGCCAGCAGCCTAGGGACAAGCACAGATACGCAGTATTTT.

The chain employs TRBV7-2 and TRBJ2-5; tentatively, D is TRBD2 (6 bases). The CDR3 has 15 amino acids. Trimming cost V 5 bases and J 5 bases, with 18 bases left between them. Germline CDR1 SGHTA, CDR2 FQGNSA. The CDR3 DNA reads as TGTGCCAGCAGCCGAGAGACTAGAGGAGGGGAGACCCAGTACTTC. This sequence encodes CASSRETRGGETQYF. Looking up the rest from reference TRBV7-2 and TRBJ2-5 gives the full variable domain: GAGVSQSPSNKVTEKGKDVELRCDPISGHTALYWYRQSLGQGLEFLIYFQGNSAPDKSGLPSDRFSAERTGGSVSTLTIQRTQQEDSAVYLCASSRETRGGETQYFGPGTRLLVL.